This record looks at one T cell receptor beta chain sequence and its context. The junction had 10 bases not matched to a gene; V was cut back by 4 bases and J by 5 bases. Germline V gene lookup returns CDR1 MNHEY and CDR2 SMNVEV (reference sequence). The CDR3 extends over 15 amino acids. These data belong to a study of blood T cell repertoires in COVID-19. As for the study in general: Whether acute or convalescent, the COVID-19 samples came from the United States, Italy and Spain.

Sequencing used immunoSEQ multiplex PCR; TCRdb keeps in-frame clones, though not all of them. In the table there are 100,000 or so clones, around 79% of which are singletons. The sample comprised peripheral blood. This clonotype was obtained from a human donor in a cohort sampled during active COVID-19. This chain joins TRBV27 and TRBJ1-2, with 7 positions matching TRBD1. The CDR3 region has the DNA TGTGCCAGCAGTTCTGCCGACAGGGCTCCTTATGGCTACACCTTC. Amino acids: CASSSADRAPYGYTF.